The 20 T cell receptor beta chains in this list originate from one sample, sequenced in a study of tumor-infiltrating lymphocytes in primary liver carcinoma. Taking about 18-32 mg of unsorted bulk tissue, the authors co-extracted RNA and DNA. TCR beta cDNA was prepared out of roughly 500 ng total RNA by means of a constant-region primer. Three nested multiplex PCR rounds of slightly modified ARM-PCR generated TCR beta libraries. Investigators reported that the first two PCR rounds, at 10 cycles each, used TRBV1-TRBV30 forward primers with a C-beta reverse primer. Using its own MiXCR run on the multiplex PCR reads, TCRdb lists one record per CDR3 protein. Here the sample spans around 47,000 distinct CDR3 sequences, over 70% being singletons. Sequences were obtained from liver tumor tissue from sampling region 2. Subset denoted: tumor region T2, inferior pole. The receptors stem from a man aged 35 to 55 with primary liver carcinoma and hepatitis B virus infection.

The sample holds a few counts of this clonotype. The chain carries TRBV5-1 and TRBJ2-1, with 7 bases identical to TRBD2. V shed 1 base, J shed 4 bases, and the junction held 8 bases outside the gene matches. The germline V gene encodes CDR1 SGHRS and CDR2 YFSETQ. The CDR3 contains 16 residues. CDR3 sequence reads: CASSLRCGSRYNEQFF. CDR3 bases: TGCGCCAGCAGCTTGAGATGCGGGAGTAGATACAATGAGCAGTTCTTC.

With respect to this clonotype: Since the CDR3 does not end with the conserved phenylalanine or tryptophan, this likely comes from a read error. The rearrangement links TRBV12-3 or TRBV12-4 to TRBJ1-1, with D unclear. This CDR3 is built from 14 residues. The CDR3 DNA reads TGTGCTAGCAGTTTGATACCCCTGAACACTGAAGCTTTCCTT. Translated: CASSLIPLNTEAFL.

This clonotype was observed a few times. With a much larger clone just one base away, this may be a read error. This chain links TRBV28 with TRBJ1-5, with TRBD1 matching 9 bases. The junction had 19 bases not matched to a gene; V was cut back by 9 bases and J by 7 bases. The CDR3 sequence is 17 residues long. Germline V lookup: CDR1 MDHEN, CDR2 SYDVKM. As DNA, the CDR3 is TGTGCCAGGAGTCAAGCGGGACAGGGAGCAGCAGGGCAGCCCCAGCATTTT. Encoded protein: CARSQAGQGAAGQPQHF.

This clonotype was counted once. The junction departs from the called germline gene at one end, perhaps through a read error. V gene TRBV11-2 combines with J gene TRBJ2-2; TRBD1 agrees at 10 bases. The CDR3 contains 15 residues. Germline V gene data show CDR1 as SGHAT and CDR2 as FQNNGV. Here the CDR3 reads CDSSLGTGVTGELFF. The CDR3, as DNA: TGTGACAGCAGCTTGGGGACAGGGGTGACTGGGGAGCTGTTTTTT.

Note on this clonotype: Just one base apart from a much larger clone, this may be a read error. The rearrangement uses TRBV28 and TRBJ1-2; a possible D gene is TRBD1 (5 bases). There are 16 residues in the CDR3. From germline, CDR1 is MDHEN and CDR2 SYDVKM. The CDR3 DNA follows: TGTGCCTGCAGCGCTACTCCTATTGCCACAGGCTATGGCTACACCTTC. The encoded protein is CACSATPIATGYGYTF.

A few counts support this clonotype. Its ends do not fully match the called genes, so a read error is possible. V gene TRBV20-1 combines with J gene TRBJ2-7, with 9 bases matching TRBD1. The CDR3 consists of 12 residues. Germline values: CDR1 DFQATT, CDR2 SNEGSKA (reference sequence). Written as DNA, the CDR3 is TGCAGTGCTAGAGATCACGGGACAGGGCCCTCTTTC. This encodes CSARDHGTGPSF.

As concerns this clonotype: Given the absence of the conserved phenylalanine or tryptophan at the CDR3 end, a read error is likely. This rearrangement joins TRBV29-1 to TRBJ2-5; 8 nucleotides align to TRBD1. The V gene's germline CDR1 is SQVTM and CDR2 ANQGSEA. The CDR3 has 13 residues. CDR3 in amino acids: CNAWTGPQETQYI. CDR3 bases: TGCAACGCTTGGACAGGGCCCCAAGAGACCCAGTACATC.

This clonotype was recorded only once. Here the CDR3 omits its conserved ending phenylalanine or tryptophan, so a read error is the likely source. The gene calls are TRBV5-1 and TRBJ1-1; D is possibly TRBD1 (6 bases). CDR1 and CDR2 (germline): SGHRS, YFSETQ. The CDR3 runs 14 residues. The CDR3 loop reads CGSGQGGSNTEAFV. The CDR3 nucleotides are TGCGGCAGCGGACAAGGGGGTTCGAACACTGAAGCTTTCGTT.

The rearrangement uses TRBV29-1 and TRBJ1-5; tentatively, D is TRBD1 (6 bases). Germline lookup yields CDR1 SQVTM and CDR2 ANQGSEA. This CDR3 has 13 residues. This CDR3 reads CNAGWGANQPQHF. CDR3 nucleotide sequence: TGCAACGCCGGATGGGGGGCGAATCAGCCCCAGCATTTT.

This clonotype was seen only once. It is likely a read error, because the conserved phenylalanine at the end of the CDR3 is missing. V gene TRBV4-1 combines with J gene TRBJ2-3, with a tentative D call TRBD2 (5 bases). CDR3 size: 13 residues. Germline V lookup: CDR1 MGHRA, CDR2 YSYEKL. The CDR3 is CASIQQTGITQYL. DNA for the CDR3: TGCGCCAGCATCCAACAAACGGGGATTACGCAGTATTTA.

About this clonotype itself: The final CDR3 position lacks the conserved phenylalanine or tryptophan, pointing to a likely read error. The chain links TRBV28 to TRBJ1-1; D is unresolved. CDR1 is MDHEN, CDR2 SYDVKM, per germline. The CDR3 has 15 amino acids. The germline V and J ends were trimmed by 4 bases and 5 bases, with 17 bases remaining between them. The CDR3 DNA reads TGTGCCAGCAGTTCAACAAGGGCTCAGCGGACTGAAGCTTTCTTA. It codes for CASSSTRAQRTEAFL.

A note on this clonotype: A read error may account for a junction end that differs from germline. The chain recombines TRBV7-7 with TRBJ2-3; D unclear. The CDR3 spans 15 residues. Germline lookup yields CDR1 SSHAT and CDR2 FNYEAQ (reference sequence). CDR3 amino acids: CASSLGRNPTDTQYF. The CDR3, as DNA: TGTGCTAGCAGCTTAGGCAGGAATCCCACAGATACGCAGTATTTT.

A remark on this clonotype: One end of the junction varies from germline; a read error may be responsible. V gene TRBV5-6 combines with J gene TRBJ1-6; no reliable D call. The germline CDR1 and CDR2 sequences are SGHDT and YYEEEE. CDR3 length: 15 residues. CDR3 protein: CTSSPRTQVDSPLHF. CDR3 in DNA: TGTACCAGCAGCCCAAGGACTCAAGTGGATTCACCCCTCCACTTT.

In regard to this clonotype: An end of the junction differs from the germline gene, which may be a read error. The chain carries TRBV28 and TRBJ1-6; D gene unclear. The V gene's germline CDR1 is MDHEN and CDR2 SYDVKM. The CDR3 contains 14 residues. CDR3 sequence reads: CAIISERINLPLHF. The CDR3 bases are TGTGCCATCATTAGTGAACGGATTAATTTACCCCTCCACTTT.

Concerning this clonotype: Given the absence of the conserved phenylalanine or tryptophan at the CDR3 end, a read error is likely. The DNA is left out, because the CDR3 cannot be placed on it with certainty; the CDR3 is given as TCRdb lists it. The rearrangement uses TRBV11-3 and TRBJ2-7; no DNA check was done on the table's D call, TRBD1. Inclusive of both ends, the CDR3 amounts to 13 amino acids. The germline V gene has CDR1 SGHNT and CDR2 YENEEA. CDR3 sequence reads: CTSSVGQSYEQYI.

This clonotype was observed once. A junction end diverges from the germline sequence, so it may reflect a read error. The chain carries TRBV6-1 and TRBJ2-4; TRBD1 matches 8 bases. This CDR3 is 16 amino acids long. Germline V gene sequence: CDR1 MNHNS, CDR2 SASEGT. For the CDR3, the DNA is TGTGCTAGCAGTGCCACAGGGGGGCTCGGCAAAAACATACAGTACTTC. Translation: CASSATGGLGKNIQYF.

This CDR3 is CASSNPGTSAGGVTQYF. CDR3 bases: TGTGCCAGCAGCAACCCCGGGACTAGCGCTGGGGGGGTTACGCAGTATTTT. The rearrangement links TRBV5-4 to TRBJ2-3; 10 bases map to TRBD2. The length of the CDR3 is 17 residues. With V trimmed by 4 bases and J by 8 bases, 16 bases remained unmatched. Germline CDR1 reads SGHNT; CDR2 reads YYREEE (reference sequence).

Details on this clonotype: Likely a read error: the CDR3 ends without its conserved phenylalanine or tryptophan. The V and J genes are TRBV4-1 and TRBJ2-7, with D perhaps TRBD1 (6 bases). The germline V and J ends were trimmed by 4 bases and 8 bases, with 18 bases remaining between them. This CDR3 has 14 amino acids. The germline CDR1 and CDR2 sequences are MGHRA and YSYEKL. The CDR3 region is CASSLLGVGDKQYI. DNA for the CDR3: TGCGCCAGCAGCCTCCTAGGGGTAGGGGACAAGCAGTACATC.

This clonotype appeared a few times. Relative to the germline gene, one junction end is altered; a read error may explain this. The chain combines TRBV6-5 with TRBJ1-1; D call uncertain. CDR3 length: 12 residues. The germline V gene has CDR1 MNHEY and CDR2 SVGAGI. Written as DNA, the CDR3 is TGTGCCAGCAGATACATGAACACTGAAGTTTTCTTT. This translates into CASRYMNTEVFF.

As regards this clonotype: A junction end diverges from the germline sequence, so it may reflect a read error. The DNA of the CDR3 is TGCACCGTTGCCCCTCTTGTGGGAACGGGAGAGACCCGGTACTTC. Translated: CTVAPLVGTGETRYF. V usage is TRBV29-1 and J usage is TRBJ2-5; tentatively, D is TRBD2 (6 bases). This CDR3 is built from 15 residues. Germline-derived CDR1 and CDR2 are SQVTM and ANQGSEA.